Listed below are T cell receptor beta chains from one sample, sequenced in a study of OX40 agonist ivuxolimab in advanced cancers. Data came from immunoSEQ multiplex PCR; TCRdb stores just in-frame clones and leaves some out. The sample records more than 75,000 clones, around 80% being singletons. The source material was CD4+ or CD8+ T cells sorted from blood, sampled in a trial of the OX40 agonist ivuxolimab. The receptors were gathered from an adult with an advanced solid tumor such as melanoma, head and neck, liver or kidney cancer. Both conserved end residues are part of each CDR3. A D gene is named only where the DNA matches it firmly. Rows give clone size only sometimes, using once, few, many, or a class for an expanded clone.

abundance: .
j_gene: TRBJ2-1
v_gene: TRBV11-2
d_gene: .
CDR3aa: CASSYRGNYNEQFF
CDR3nt: TGTGCCAGCAGCTACCGGGGGAACTACAATGAGCAGTTCTTC

abundance: .
j_gene: TRBJ2-7
v_gene: TRBV27
d_gene: .
CDR3aa: CASSSKTGPPYEQYF
CDR3nt: TGTGCCAGCAGTTCTAAGACAGGTCCCCCCTACGAGCAGTACTTC

abundance: .
j_gene: TRBJ2-7
v_gene: TRBV4-3
d_gene: TRBD1
CDR3aa: CASSQETGGYEQYF
CDR3nt: TGCGCCAGCAGCCAAGAAACAGGGGGCTACGAGCAGTACTTC

abundance: .
j_gene: TRBJ2-1
v_gene: TRBV6-4
d_gene: TRBD2
CDR3aa: CASSASGSYNEQFF
CDR3nt: TGTGCCAGCAGTGCTAGCGGGAGCTACAATGAGCAGTTCTTC

abundance: once
j_gene: TRBJ2-7
v_gene: TRBV5-6
d_gene: .
CDR3aa: CASSLGQGNYEQYF
CDR3nt: TGTGCCAGCAGCCTCGGGCAGGGGAATTACGAGCAGTACTTC

abundance: .
j_gene: TRBJ2-5
v_gene: TRBV2
d_gene: TRBD2
CDR3aa: CASSDTSGETQYF
CDR3nt: TGTGCCAGCAGTGACACTAGCGGGGAGACCCAGTACTTC

abundance: .
j_gene: TRBJ2-7
v_gene: TRBV19
d_gene: .
CDR3aa: CATQSGLSSYEQYF
CDR3nt: TGTGCCACGCAATCGGGCCTAAGCTCCTACGAGCAGTACTTC

abundance: .
j_gene: TRBJ2-1
v_gene: TRBV5-6
d_gene: .
CDR3aa: CASSLAVFNEQFF
CDR3nt: TGTGCCAGCAGCTTGGCGGTTTTCAATGAGCAGTTCTTC

abundance: few
j_gene: TRBJ1-2
v_gene: TRBV25-1
d_gene: .
CDR3aa: CASRVRLEGYTF
CDR3nt: TGTGCCAGCCGAGTGAGACTAGAGGGCTACACCTTC

abundance: .
j_gene: TRBJ2-1
v_gene: TRBV19
d_gene: TRBD2
CDR3aa: CASSGTSGRGTYNEQFF
CDR3nt: TGTGCCAGTAGTGGGACTAGCGGGAGGGGAACCTACAATGAGCAGTTCTTC

abundance: .
j_gene: TRBJ1-3
v_gene: TRBV7-2
d_gene: .
CDR3aa: CASSSGTPRTNTIYF
CDR3nt: TGTGCCAGCAGCTCCGGGACACCTCGCACAAACACCATATATTTT